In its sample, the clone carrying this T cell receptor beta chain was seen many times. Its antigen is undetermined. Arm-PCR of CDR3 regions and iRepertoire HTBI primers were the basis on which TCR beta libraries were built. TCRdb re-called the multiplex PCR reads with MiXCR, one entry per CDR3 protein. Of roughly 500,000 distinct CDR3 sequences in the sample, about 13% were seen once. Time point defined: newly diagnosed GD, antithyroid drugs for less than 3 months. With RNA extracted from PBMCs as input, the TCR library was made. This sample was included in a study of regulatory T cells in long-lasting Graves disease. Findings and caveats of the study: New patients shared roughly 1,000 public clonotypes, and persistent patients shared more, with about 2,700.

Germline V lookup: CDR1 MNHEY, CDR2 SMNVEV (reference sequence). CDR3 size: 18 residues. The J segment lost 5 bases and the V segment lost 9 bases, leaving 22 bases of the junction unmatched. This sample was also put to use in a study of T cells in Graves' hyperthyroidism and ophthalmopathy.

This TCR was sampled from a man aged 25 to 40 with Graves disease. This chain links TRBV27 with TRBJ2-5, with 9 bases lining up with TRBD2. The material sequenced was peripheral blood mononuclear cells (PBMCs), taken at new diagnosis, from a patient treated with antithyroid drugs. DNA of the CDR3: TGTGCCAGTCGCCCCGGCCAGGGGTCTTCCGGGACTAGCGAGACCCAGTACTTC. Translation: CASRPGQGSSGTSETQYF.